The TCR beta chain under discussion was sequenced for a study of blood T cell repertoires in COVID-19. The overall study: COVID-19 samples, acute and convalescent, were from the United States, Italy and Spain.

Authors' methods: Amplified reference gene primers provided the basis for estimating nucleated cell counts. Repertoires were generated with immunoSEQ multiplex PCR, while TCRdb's copy carries only in-frame clones and drops some. V and J calls and clone size are as listed in that table; D and trimming were resolved from the DNA. The repertoire holds roughly 70,000 clones, with more than 80% as singletons. V lost 6 bases and J lost 0; bases outside the gene matches: 8. There are 16 residues in the CDR3. Germline lookup yields CDR1 SGHTA and CDR2 FQGNSA. The rearrangement uses TRBV7-2 and TRBJ2-3; 8 bases fit TRBD2. Sequencing used peripheral blood. The receptor was isolated from a woman of 80 years or more with active COVID-19. The CDR3 sequence is CASSQTGGRSTDTQYF. For the CDR3, the DNA is TGTGCCAGCAGTCAAACAGGCGGGAGGAGCACAGATACGCAGTATTTT.